These T cell receptor beta chains were read from a single sample in a study of OX40 agonist ivuxolimab in advanced cancers. Assay used: immunoSEQ multiplex PCR; TCRdb lists only in-frame clones, some missing. Of around 83,000 clones in the sample, 88% are singletons; the top ten hold about 4%. The specimen was CD4+ or CD8+ T cells sorted from blood, collected in a trial of the OX40 agonist ivuxolimab. The receptors were sampled from an adult with an advanced solid tumor such as melanoma, head and neck, liver or kidney cancer. Each CDR3 is given with its conserved first and last residue. The D gene is left open where the match is weak. The size entry is marked missing in some rows and otherwise reads once, few, many or a size class.

D | J | size | V | DNA | CDR3
- | TRBJ2-2 | - | TRBV14 | TGTGCCAGCAGCGAAAACCTGATCACCGGGGAGCTGTTTTTT | CASSENLITGELFF
TRBD1 | TRBJ1-2 | few | TRBV6-5 | TGTGCCAGCAGCCCAGGGGGGTACTATGGCTACACCTTC | CASSPGGYYGYTF
- | TRBJ2-5 | once | TRBV11-2 | TGTGCCAGCAGCTTAGGGACAGTCCAAGAGACCCAGTACTTC | CASSLGTVQETQYF
- | TRBJ2-6 | - | TRBV28 | TGTGCCAGCAGTTTATCCCGGGACTCTGGGGCCAACGTCCTGACTTTC | CASSLSRDSGANVLTF
TRBD2 | TRBJ2-5 | - | TRBV5-1 | TGCGCCAGCAGCTCCTGGCCGGGACTAGATAAAGAGACCCAGTACTTC | CASSSWPGLDKETQYF
TRBD2 | TRBJ2-3 | - | TRBV6-5 | TGTGCCAGCAACAAGCGGGGCTCGAGCACAGATACGCAGTATTTT | CASNKRGSSTDTQYF
TRBD2 | TRBJ2-5 | - | TRBV27 | TGTGCCAGCAGCACTAGCGGTCGGGCAGTGGCCCAGTACTTC | CASSTSGRAVAQYF
TRBD1 | TRBJ2-5 | - | TRBV7-8 | TGTGCCAGCAGCTTCGCCGACAGGGTTGAGACCCAGTACTTC | CASSFADRVETQYF
- | TRBJ1-1 | - | TRBV6-1 | TGTGCCAGCCGTAAGGGTGGAGGGGTGGCTTTCTTT | CASRKGGGVAFF
TRBD2 | TRBJ2-1 | few | TRBV5-1 | TGCGCCAGCACCTTAGGGACTAGCGGGATGTACAATGAGCAGTTCTTC | CASTLGTSGMYNEQFF
- | TRBJ2-1 | - | TRBV11-1 | TGTGCCAGCAGCTTGAACGGTAACAATGAGCAGTTCTTC | CASSLNGNNEQFF
- | TRBJ1-2 | - | TRBV19 | TGTGCCAGTAGTCCTGGGGTGACGTCTGGCTACACCTTC | CASSPGVTSGYTF
- | TRBJ2-5 | - | TRBV5-3 | TGTGCCAGAAGCTTGGGCGGACGCTTCCAAGAGACCCAGTACTTC | CARSLGGRFQETQYF
- | TRBJ2-1 | - | TRBV19 | TGTGCCAGTAGTTTGGCATTGCAGTTCCCAAGGGGTTACAATGAGCAGTTCTTC | CASSLALQFPRGYNEQFF
- | TRBJ2-5 | few | TRBV5-7 | TGTGCCAGCAGCCCGGCGGGGGAGACCCAGTACTTC | CASSPAGETQYF
TRBD1 | TRBJ2-5 | few | TRBV2 | TGTGCCAGCAGTCCCGGGACAGGGCCGGAGACCCAGTACTTC | CASSPGTGPETQYF
- | TRBJ2-7 | - | TRBV7-9 | TGTGCCAGCAGCTTAGGGGCCGCATCCGGCTACGAGCAGTACTTC | CASSLGAASGYEQYF
- | TRBJ1-2 | - | TRBV5-1 | TGCGCCAGCAGCAGGGATGGGGGGACTGACTATGGCTACACCTTC | CASSRDGGTDYGYTF
- | TRBJ2-2 | once | TRBV11-2 | TGTGCCAGCAGCAGGGACGGTTACACCGGGGAGCTGTTTTTT | CASSRDGYTGELFF
- | TRBJ2-1 | - | TRBV25-1 | TGTGCCAGCAGTGACCCCCGCAGGGCGACCTACAATGAGCAGTTCTTC | CASSDPRRATYNEQFF
TRBD1 | TRBJ1-1 | once | TRBV30 | TGTGCCTGGAGGTTGACAGGGGGGATCGACACTGAAGCTTTCTTT | CAWRLTGGIDTEAFF
TRBD2 | TRBJ2-3 | - | TRBV7-9 | TGTGCCAGCAGCTTAGGGGCGGGAGGCCCAGATACGCAGTATTTT | CASSLGAGGPDTQYF
- | TRBJ2-3 | - | TRBV29-1 | TGCAGCGTTGATCACAGGCAGACAGATACGCAGTATTTT | CSVDHRQTDTQYF
- | TRBJ1-4 | - | TRBV5-4 | TGTGCCACCACGAGGCAGGGCCGTAATGAAAAACTGTTTTTT | CATTRQGRNEKLFF
- | TRBJ2-5 | - | TRBV5-4 | TGTGCCAGCAGCCCCCCTGGACCGCGAAGGGAGACCCAGTACTTC | CASSPPGPRRETQYF
- | TRBJ2-5 | - | TRBV5-1 | TGCGCCAGCAGCTTGCATGGGGCCGAGACCCAGTACTTC | CASSLHGAETQYF
- | TRBJ1-2 | - | TRBV18 | TGTGCCAGCTCACCCATAACCACTGTTCTGGGCTACACCTTC | CASSPITTVLGYTF
- | TRBJ1-1 | - | TRBV6-1 | TGTGCCAGCAGTCCAGGACAGCTTCGGAACACTGAAGCTTTCTTT | CASSPGQLRNTEAFF
TRBD2 | TRBJ2-7 | once | TRBV6-1 | TGTGCCAGCAGTGAAGTAGGGACTAAACACTACGAGCAGTACTTC | CASSEVGTKHYEQYF
TRBD2 | TRBJ2-3 | - | TRBV19 | TGTGCCAGTAGTATAAGCGGGAGCGGGAACACAGATACGCAGTATTTT | CASSISGSGNTDTQYF
- | TRBJ2-2 | - | TRBV10-1 | TGCGCCAGCAGTGAGGTGGGACTGGGTAACACCGGGGAGCTGTTTTTT | CASSEVGLGNTGELFF
- | TRBJ1-1 | - | TRBV5-4 | TGTGCCAGCAGCAACTCTCAGGTAGGCACTGAAGCTTTCTTT | CASSNSQVGTEAFF
- | TRBJ2-7 | - | TRBV4-1 | TGCGCCAGCAGCCAAGATTGGACGGCACAATCCTACGAGCAGTACTTC | CASSQDWTAQSYEQYF
- | TRBJ2-3 | - | TRBV30 | TGTGCCTGGAGTAGGGCTGCGGTCCGCACAGATACGCAGTATTTT | CAWSRAAVRTDTQYF
- | TRBJ2-3 | - | TRBV30 | TGTGCCTGGAGTATTGGCTGGGATACGCAGTATTTT | CAWSIGWDTQYF
- | TRBJ2-5 | - | TRBV19 | TGTGCCAGTAGTTTATCGGGAGATGGAGAGACCCAGTACTTC | CASSLSGDGETQYF
TRBD2 | TRBJ2-5 | few | TRBV7-3 | TGTGCCAGCAGCTTAGATGGACTAGCGGGAGGGGAGACCCAGTACTTC | CASSLDGLAGGETQYF
- | TRBJ2-7 | - | TRBV5-5 | TGTGCCAGCAGCACCGACTGGGCCTACGAGCAGTACTTC | CASSTDWAYEQYF
TRBD2 | TRBJ2-7 | - | TRBV11-2 | TGTGCCAGCAGCCAAGATCTTGTGAGGAGCGGGAGTTCCTACGAGCAGTACTTC | CASSQDLVRSGSSYEQYF
TRBD2 | TRBJ2-3 | - | TRBV27 | TGTGCCAGCAGTCCCTCGGTGGATGGCGGGAGGGCCCGAGATACGCAGTATTTT | CASSPSVDGGRARDTQYF
TRBD2 | TRBJ2-7 | - | TRBV5-1 | TGCGCCAGCAGCAGGGGACTAGCGGAGAGCTCCTACGAGCAGTACTTC | CASSRGLAESSYEQYF
- | TRBJ2-7 | - | TRBV2 | TGTGCCAGCAGATTCCAGATTGACTACGAGCAGTACTTC | CASRFQIDYEQYF
TRBD1 | TRBJ2-3 | - | TRBV6-6 | TGTGCCAGCAGGGGACAGGGTTTCTCAGATACGCAGTATTTT | CASRGQGFSDTQYF
- | TRBJ2-7 | - | TRBV28 | TGTGCCAGCAGTTTAGACTCCTACGAGCAGTACTTC | CASSLDSYEQYF
- | TRBJ1-4 | - | TRBV6-5 | TGTGCCAGCAGTTACCGCAGGAATGAAAAACTGTTTTTT | CASSYRRNEKLFF
- | TRBJ2-1 | - | TRBV7-2 | TGTGCCAGCAGCTTAGCGCAAAACAATGAGCAGTTCTTC | CASSLAQNNEQFF
- | TRBJ2-3 | - | TRBV18 | TGTGCCAGCTCACGAGACTTGCCTAGCACAGATACGCAGTATTTT | CASSRDLPSTDTQYF
TRBD2 | TRBJ2-7 | - | TRBV11-1 | TGTGCCAGCAGCTTAGCGCTCGCGGGAGGGCCCTACGAGCAGTACTTC | CASSLALAGGPYEQYF
- | TRBJ1-2 | - | TRBV20-1 | TGCAGTGCTAGGCAGAACTATGGCTACACCTTC | CSARQNYGYTF
- | TRBJ2-3 | - | TRBV7-2 | TGTGCCAGCAGCTCTTGGGCAGATACGCAGTATTTT | CASSSWADTQYF
TRBD1 | TRBJ2-3 | - | TRBV6-1 | TGTGCCAGCACCTCAAGGGGGCAGACGCAGTATTTT | CASTSRGQTQYF
- | TRBJ2-7 | - | TRBV10-3 | TGTGCCATCAGCAAGGGGACGCTGACCTACGAGCAGTACTTC | CAISKGTLTYEQYF
TRBD1 | TRBJ1-5 | - | TRBV28 | TGTGCCAGCAGGCCTCCCTCGGAAGGGGGCGGTCAGCCCCAGCATTTT | CASRPPSEGGGQPQHF
- | TRBJ2-7 | - | TRBV7-2 | TGTGCCAGCAGCTACGTTTCGGGTAACTACGAGCAGTACTTC | CASSYVSGNYEQYF
TRBD1 | TRBJ1-1 | - | TRBV28 | TGTGCCAGCAGTTGGGGGACAGGGGGTGTCACTGAAGCTTTCTTT | CASSWGTGGVTEAFF
TRBD1 | TRBJ1-3 | - | TRBV23-1 | TGCGCCAGCAGTCATCCGGGACAGGGGGCGCGAGCTGCTGGAAACACCATATATTTT | CASSHPGQGARAAGNTIYF
- | TRBJ1-2 | - | TRBV30 | TGTGCCTGGAGTATGCTCGGCTTTACCTATGGCTACACCTTC | CAWSMLGFTYGYTF
TRBD1 | TRBJ1-2 | - | TRBV30 | TGTGCCTGTCGTCGACAGGGTGTGGACTATGGCTACACCTTC | CACRRQGVDYGYTF
TRBD1 | TRBJ1-4 | - | TRBV6-1 | TGTGCCAGCAGTGATCAGAGCCCCGGGACAGGGGGTGAAAAACTGTTTTTT | CASSDQSPGTGGEKLFF